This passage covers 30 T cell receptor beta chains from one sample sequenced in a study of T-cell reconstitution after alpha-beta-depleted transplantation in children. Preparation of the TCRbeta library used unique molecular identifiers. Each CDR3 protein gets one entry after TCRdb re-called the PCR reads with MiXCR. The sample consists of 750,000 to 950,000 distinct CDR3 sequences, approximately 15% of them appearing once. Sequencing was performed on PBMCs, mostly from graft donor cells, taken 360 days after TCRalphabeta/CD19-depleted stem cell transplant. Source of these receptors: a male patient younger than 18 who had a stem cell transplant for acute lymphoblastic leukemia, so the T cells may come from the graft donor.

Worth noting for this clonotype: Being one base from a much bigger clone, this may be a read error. CDR3 coding DNA: TGTGCCAGCAGAGGAGTCGGCTACAGTGAGCAGTTCTTC. Protein sequence: CASRGVGYSEQFF. The chain couples TRBV5-6 to TRBJ2-1; D remains unclear. The CDR3 has 13 residues. Looked up from germline, CDR1 is SGHDT and CDR2 is YYEEEE.

CDR3 nucleotides: TGCAGTGCTCCCACTAGCCCCTCCTACAATGAGCAGTTCTTC. It specifies CSAPTSPSYNEQFF. The chain has TRBV20-1 and TRBJ2-1; D perhaps matches TRBD2 (6 bases). Per germline, CDR1 DFQATT and CDR2 SNEGSKA (reference sequence). CDR3 length: 14 residues. Trimming left V 5 bases short and J 0 bases short, with 11 bases between.

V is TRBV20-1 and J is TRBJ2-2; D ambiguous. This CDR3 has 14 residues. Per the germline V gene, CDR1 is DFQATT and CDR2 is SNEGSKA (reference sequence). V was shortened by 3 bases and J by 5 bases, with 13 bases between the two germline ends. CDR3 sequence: CSASLVVGTGELFF. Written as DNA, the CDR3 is TGCAGTGCTAGCCTGGTAGTAGGAACCGGGGAGCTGTTTTTT.

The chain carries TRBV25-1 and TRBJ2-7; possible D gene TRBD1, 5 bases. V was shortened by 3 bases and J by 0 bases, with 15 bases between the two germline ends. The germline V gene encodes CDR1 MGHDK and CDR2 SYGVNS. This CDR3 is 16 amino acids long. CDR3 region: CASSEPGNSGSYEQYF. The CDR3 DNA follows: TGTGCCAGCAGTGAGCCAGGGAATTCGGGCTCCTACGAGCAGTACTTC.

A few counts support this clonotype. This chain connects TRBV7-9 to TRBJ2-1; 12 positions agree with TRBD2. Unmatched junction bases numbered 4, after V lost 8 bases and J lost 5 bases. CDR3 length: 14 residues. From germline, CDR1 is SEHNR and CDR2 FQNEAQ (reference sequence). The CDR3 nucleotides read TGTGCCAGCGCACTAGCGGGAGGCCACAATGAGCAGTTCTTC. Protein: CASALAGGHNEQFF. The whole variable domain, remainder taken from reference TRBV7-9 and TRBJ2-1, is DTGVSQNPRHKITKRGQNVTFRCDPISEHNRLYWYRQTLGQGPEFLTYFQNEAQLEKSRLLSDRFSAERPKGSFSTLEIQRTEQGDSAMYLCASALAGGHNEQFFGPGTRLTVL.

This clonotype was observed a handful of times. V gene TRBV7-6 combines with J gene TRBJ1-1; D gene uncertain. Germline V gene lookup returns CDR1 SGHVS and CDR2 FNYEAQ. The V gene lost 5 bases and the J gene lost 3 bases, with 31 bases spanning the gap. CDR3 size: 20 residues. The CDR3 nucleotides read TGTGCCAGCAGCGCCGTAGGAGCCCTAACATTTGGGGAGTATGACACTGAAGCTTTCTTT. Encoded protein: CASSAVGALTFGEYDTEAFF.

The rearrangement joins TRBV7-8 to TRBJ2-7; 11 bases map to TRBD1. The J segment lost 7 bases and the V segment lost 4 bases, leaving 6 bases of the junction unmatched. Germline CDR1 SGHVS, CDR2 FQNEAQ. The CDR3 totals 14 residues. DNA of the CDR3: TGTGCCAGCAGCTCAGGACAGGGGGCTGAAGAGCAGTACTTC. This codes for CASSSGQGAEEQYF. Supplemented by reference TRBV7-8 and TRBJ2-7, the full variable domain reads GAGVSQSPRYKVAKRGQDVALRCDPISGHVSLFWYQQALGQGPEFLTYFQNEAQLDKSGLPSDRFFAERPEGSVSTLKIQRTQQEDSAVYLCASSSGQGAEEQYFGPGTRLTVT.

Here the CDR3 reads CAISVPGGAGEQYF. The CDR3 nucleotides read TGTGCCATCAGTGTTCCAGGGGGAGCGGGCGAGCAGTACTTC. This chain connects TRBV10-3 to TRBJ2-7, with D tentatively TRBD1 (7 bases). This CDR3 spans 14 amino acids. Germline-derived CDR1 and CDR2 are ENHRY and SYGVKD. V shed 4 bases and J shed 6 bases, with 16 bases lying between them.

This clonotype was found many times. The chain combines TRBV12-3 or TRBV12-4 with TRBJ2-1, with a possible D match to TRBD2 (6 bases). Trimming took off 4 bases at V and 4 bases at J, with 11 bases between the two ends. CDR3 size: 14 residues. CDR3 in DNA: TGTGCCAGCAGTTCCCCTCTAGCGTACAATGAGCAGTTCTTC. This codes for CASSSPLAYNEQFF.

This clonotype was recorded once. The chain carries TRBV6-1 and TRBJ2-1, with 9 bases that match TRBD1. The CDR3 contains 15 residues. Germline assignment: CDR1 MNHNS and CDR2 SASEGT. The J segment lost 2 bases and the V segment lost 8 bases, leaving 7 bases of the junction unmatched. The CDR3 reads CASADRGVTYNEQFF. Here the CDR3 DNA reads TGTGCCAGCGCCGACAGGGGGGTGACCTACAATGAGCAGTTCTTC.

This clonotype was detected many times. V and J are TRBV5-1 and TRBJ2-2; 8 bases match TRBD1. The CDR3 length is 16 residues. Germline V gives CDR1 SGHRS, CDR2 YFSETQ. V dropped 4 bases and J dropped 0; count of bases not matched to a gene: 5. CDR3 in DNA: TGCGCCAGCAGCCTGGAGACAGGGGCGAACACCGGGGAGCTGTTTTTT. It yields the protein CASSLETGANTGELFF.

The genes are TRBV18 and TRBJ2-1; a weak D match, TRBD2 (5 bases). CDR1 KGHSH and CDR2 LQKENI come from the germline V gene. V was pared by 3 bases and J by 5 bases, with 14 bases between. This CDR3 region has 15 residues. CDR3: CASSPLAPNHNEQFF. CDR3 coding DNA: TGTGCCAGCTCACCTCTAGCCCCGAATCACAATGAGCAGTTCTTC.

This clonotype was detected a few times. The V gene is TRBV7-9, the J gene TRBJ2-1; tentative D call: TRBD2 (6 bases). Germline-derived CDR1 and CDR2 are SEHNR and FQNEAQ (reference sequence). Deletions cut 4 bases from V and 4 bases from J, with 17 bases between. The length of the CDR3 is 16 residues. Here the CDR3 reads CASSSSRVAVYNEQFF. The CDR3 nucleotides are TGTGCCAGCAGCTCATCCCGGGTAGCGGTATACAATGAGCAGTTCTTC.

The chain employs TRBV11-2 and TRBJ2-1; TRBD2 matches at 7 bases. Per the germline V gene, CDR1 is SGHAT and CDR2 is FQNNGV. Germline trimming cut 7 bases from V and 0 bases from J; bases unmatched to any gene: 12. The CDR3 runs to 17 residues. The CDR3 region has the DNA TGTGCCAGCACAACCGCAGCGGGGAGGAGCTCCTACAATGAGCAGTTCTTC. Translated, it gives CASTTAAGRSSYNEQFF. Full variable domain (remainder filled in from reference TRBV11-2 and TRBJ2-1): EAGVAQSPRYKIIEKRQSVAFWCNPISGHATLYWYQQILGQGPKLLIQFQNNGVVDDSQLPKDRFSAERLKGVDSTLKIQPAKLEDSAVYLCASTTAAGRSSYNEQFFGPGTRLTVL.

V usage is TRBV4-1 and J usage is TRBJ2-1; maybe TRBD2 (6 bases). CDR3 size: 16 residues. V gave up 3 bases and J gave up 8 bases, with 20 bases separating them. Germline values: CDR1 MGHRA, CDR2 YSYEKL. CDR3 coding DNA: TGCGCCAGCAGCCAGGCCGGGGGATACAAATCGGATGAGCAGTTCTTC. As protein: CASSQAGGYKSDEQFF.

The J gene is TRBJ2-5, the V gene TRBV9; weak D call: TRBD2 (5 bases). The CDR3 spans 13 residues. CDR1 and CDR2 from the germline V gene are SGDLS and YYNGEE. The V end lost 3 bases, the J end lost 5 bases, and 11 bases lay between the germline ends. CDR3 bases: TGTGCCAGCAGCGGCCAGTCGGGGGAGACCCAGTACTTC. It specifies CASSGQSGETQYF.

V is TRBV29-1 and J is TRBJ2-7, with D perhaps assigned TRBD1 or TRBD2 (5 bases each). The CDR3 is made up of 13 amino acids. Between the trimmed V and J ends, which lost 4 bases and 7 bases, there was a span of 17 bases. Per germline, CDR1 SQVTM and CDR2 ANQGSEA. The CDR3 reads CSVVGTAKGEQYF. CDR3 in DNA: TGCAGCGTTGTAGGGACGGCCAAAGGGGAGCAGTACTTC.

In nucleotides, the CDR3 is TGTGCCAGCAGCTTGGAGGGTAGCCTAGGGGAGCAGTTCTTC. This translates into CASSLEGSLGEQFF. The chain carries TRBV5-5 and TRBJ2-1; D is ambiguous. In germline, CDR1 is SGHKS, CDR2 YYEKEE (reference sequence). The V and J ends lost 0 bases and 10 bases respectively, with 14 bases between them. The CDR3 consists of 14 residues.

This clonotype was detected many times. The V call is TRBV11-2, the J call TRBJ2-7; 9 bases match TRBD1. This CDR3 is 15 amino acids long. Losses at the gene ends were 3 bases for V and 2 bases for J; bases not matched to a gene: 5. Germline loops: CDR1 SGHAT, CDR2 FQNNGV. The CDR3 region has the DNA TGTGCCAGCAGCTTTGGGACAGGGTTTGCCTACGAGCAGTACTTC. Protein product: CASSFGTGFAYEQYF.

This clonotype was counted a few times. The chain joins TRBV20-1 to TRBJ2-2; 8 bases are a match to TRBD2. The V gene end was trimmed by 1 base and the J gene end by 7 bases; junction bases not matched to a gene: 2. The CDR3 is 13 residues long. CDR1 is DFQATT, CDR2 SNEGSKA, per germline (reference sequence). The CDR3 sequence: CSARGLAGGELFF. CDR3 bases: TGCAGTGCTAGAGGGCTAGCGGGCGGGGAGCTGTTTTTT.

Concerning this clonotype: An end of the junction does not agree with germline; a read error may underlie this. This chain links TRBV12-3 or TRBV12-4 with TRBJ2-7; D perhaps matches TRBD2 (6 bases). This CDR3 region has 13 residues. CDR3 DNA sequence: TGTGCCAGCAGTATGACCGGGAGCGCCCGGTGGAACTTC. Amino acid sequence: CASSMTGSARWNF.

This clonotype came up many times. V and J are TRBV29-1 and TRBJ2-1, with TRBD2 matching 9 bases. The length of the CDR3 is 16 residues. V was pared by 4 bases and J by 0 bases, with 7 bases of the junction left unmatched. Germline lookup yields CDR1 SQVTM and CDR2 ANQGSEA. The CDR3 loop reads CSVVSPSGISYNEQFF. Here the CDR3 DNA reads TGCAGCGTTGTCTCTCCTAGCGGGATCTCCTACAATGAGCAGTTCTTC.

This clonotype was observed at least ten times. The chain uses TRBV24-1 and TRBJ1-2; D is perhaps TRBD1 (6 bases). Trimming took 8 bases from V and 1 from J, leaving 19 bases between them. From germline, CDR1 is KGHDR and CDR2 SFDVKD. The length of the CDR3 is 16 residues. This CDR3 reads CATNELRDIFNYGYTF. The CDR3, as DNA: TGTGCCACCAACGAACTCCGGGACATTTTTAACTATGGCTACACCTTC.

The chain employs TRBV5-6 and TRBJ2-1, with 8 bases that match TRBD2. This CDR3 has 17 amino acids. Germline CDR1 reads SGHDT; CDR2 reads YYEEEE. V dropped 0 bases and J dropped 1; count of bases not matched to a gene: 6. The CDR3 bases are TGTGCCAGCAGCTTGGAGTTACTAGCGGCGTCCTACAATGAGCAGTTCTTC. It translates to CASSLELLAASYNEQFF.

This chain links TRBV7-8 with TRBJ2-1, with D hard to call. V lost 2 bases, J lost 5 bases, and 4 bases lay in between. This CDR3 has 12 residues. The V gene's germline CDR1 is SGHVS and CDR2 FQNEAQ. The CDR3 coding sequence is TGTGCCAGCAGCTTATTTAACAATGAGCAGTTCTTC. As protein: CASSLFNNEQFF.

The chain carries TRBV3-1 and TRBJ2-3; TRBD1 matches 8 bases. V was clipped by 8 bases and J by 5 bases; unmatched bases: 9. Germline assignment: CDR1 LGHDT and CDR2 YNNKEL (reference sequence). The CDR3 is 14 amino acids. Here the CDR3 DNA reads TGTGCCAGCCACCGGACAGGGCAAATAGATACGCAGTATTTT. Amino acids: CASHRTGQIDTQYF.

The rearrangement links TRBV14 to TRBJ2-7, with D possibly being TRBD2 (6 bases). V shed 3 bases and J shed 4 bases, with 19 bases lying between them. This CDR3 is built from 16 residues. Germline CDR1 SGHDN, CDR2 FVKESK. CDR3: CASSQIRGTAPYEQYF. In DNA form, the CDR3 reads TGTGCCAGCAGCCAGATCCGCGGGACTGCTCCATACGAGCAGTACTTC.

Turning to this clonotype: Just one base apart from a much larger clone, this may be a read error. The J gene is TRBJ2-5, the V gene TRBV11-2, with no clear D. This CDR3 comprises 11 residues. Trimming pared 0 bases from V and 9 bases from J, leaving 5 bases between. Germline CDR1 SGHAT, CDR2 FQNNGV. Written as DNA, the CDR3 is TGTGCCAGCAGCTTAGAGTGGGCCCAGTACTTC. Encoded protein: CASSLEWAQYF.

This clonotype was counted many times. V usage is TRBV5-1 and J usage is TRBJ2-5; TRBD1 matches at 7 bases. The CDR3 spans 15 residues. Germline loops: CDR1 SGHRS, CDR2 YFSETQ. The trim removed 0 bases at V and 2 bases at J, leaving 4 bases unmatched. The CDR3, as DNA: TGCGCCAGCAGCTTGGCTGAGACAGGGCAAGAGACCCAGTACTTC. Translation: CASSLAETGQETQYF. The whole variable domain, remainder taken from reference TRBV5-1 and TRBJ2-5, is KAGVTQTPRYLIKTRGQQVTLSCSPISGHRSVSWYQQTPGQGLQFLFEYFSETQRNKGNFPGRFSGRQFSNSRSEMNVSTLELGDSALYLCASSLAETGQETQYFGPGTRLLVL.

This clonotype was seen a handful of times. The CDR3 DNA reads as TGCAGCGTTGAGTTAACGGGTCTCCCCCGCTACGAGCAGTACTTC. Its protein product is CSVELTGLPRYEQYF. The rearrangement links TRBV29-1 to TRBJ2-7, with D hard to call. The CDR3 totals 15 residues. With 3 bases removed from V and 3 bases from J, the gap between germline ends came to 18 bases. The germline V gene encodes CDR1 SQVTM and CDR2 ANQGSEA.